The 26 T cell receptor beta chains reported below all come from one sample, sequenced in a study of chemoradiotherapy in HPV16-positive cancers. Repertoires were generated with immunoSEQ multiplex PCR, while TCRdb's copy carries only in-frame clones and drops some. The sample lists under 50,000 clones; roughly 77% were seen once. Here the sequenced sample was blood, taken from a patient who underwent chemoradiotherapy. Receptors originate from a human donor with HPV-associated anogenital cancer.

This clone was detected once. This sequence joins TRBV5-1 and TRBJ2-3; 8 bases are a match to TRBD1. This CDR3 has 17 residues. After removal of 4 bases from V and 2 bases from J, the junction contained 12 bases not matched to a gene. Germline CDR1 SGHRS, CDR2 YFSETQ. The CDR3 DNA sequence: TGCGCCAGCAGCATCGACCAGGGGGCGGGCCCCACAGATACGCAGTATTTT. Protein: CASSIDQGAGPTDTQYF. The full variable domain, rest sourced from reference TRBV5-1 and TRBJ2-3, is KAGVTQTPRYLIKTRGQQVTLSCSPISGHRSVSWYQQTPGQGLQFLFEYFSETQRNKGNFPGRFSGRQFSNSRSEMNVSTLELGDSALYLCASSIDQGAGPTDTQYFGPGTRLTVL.

The V call is TRBV5-1, the J call TRBJ2-3, with TRBD2 as a possible D gene (6 bases). Germline CDR1 is SGHRS and CDR2 is YFSETQ. This CDR3 contains 15 residues. Trimming took 6 bases from V and 4 from J, leaving 18 bases between them. The CDR3 sequence: CASKISAGSADTQYF. CDR3 sequence (DNA): TGCGCCAGCAAAATATCCGCGGGGTCTGCAGATACGCAGTATTTT.

V is TRBV5-1 and J is TRBJ2-1; D is ambiguous. Looked up from germline, CDR1 is SGHRS and CDR2 is YFSETQ. Trimming shortened V by 2 bases and J by 8 bases, and 14 bases separated the two germline ends. The length of the CDR3 is 14 residues. CDR3 DNA: TGCGCCAGCAGCTTCGGCGAGTCTACAGATGAGCAGTTCTTC. Its translation: CASSFGESTDEQFF.

The rearrangement joins TRBV2 to TRBJ2-7; D remains ambiguous. CDR3 length: 11 residues. The V and J ends lost 7 bases and 3 bases respectively, with 7 bases between them. The V gene's germline CDR1 is SNHLY and CDR2 FYNNEI. The CDR3 sequence is CASTQSYEQYF. The DNA for the CDR3 is TGTGCCAGCACCCAGAGCTACGAGCAGTACTTC.

The chain uses TRBV5-1 and TRBJ1-1; 9 bases line up with TRBD1. V gave up 1 base and J gave up 5 bases; unmatched junction bases: 6. Germline assignment: CDR1 SGHRS and CDR2 YFSETQ. CDR3 size: 15 residues. CDR3 nucleotide sequence: TGCGCCAGCAGCTTGATACAGGGGGCGACGACTGAAGCTTTCTTT. Translation: CASSLIQGATTEAFF.

This clone was found once. The chain joins TRBV5-1 to TRBJ2-7, with 8 bases lining up with TRBD1. Germline trimming cut 4 bases from V and 4 bases from J; bases unmatched to any gene: 7. Germline V gene data show CDR1 as SGHRS and CDR2 as YFSETQ. The CDR3 contains 14 residues. The CDR3 region has the DNA TGCGCCAGCAGCCCAGGACAGGGCGGGTACGAGCAGTACTTC. It yields the protein CASSPGQGGYEQYF. The full variable domain, rest sourced from reference TRBV5-1 and TRBJ2-7, is KAGVTQTPRYLIKTRGQQVTLSCSPISGHRSVSWYQQTPGQGLQFLFEYFSETQRNKGNFPGRFSGRQFSNSRSEMNVSTLELGDSALYLCASSPGQGGYEQYFGPGTRLTVT.

V is TRBV7-3 and J is TRBJ1-1; D is ambiguous. The CDR3 totals 13 residues. Trimming shortened V by 0 bases and J by 7 bases, and 9 bases separated the two germline ends. Germline CDR1 SGHTA, CDR2 FQGTGA. This CDR3 reads CASSLTSHFEAFF. For the CDR3, the DNA is TGTGCCAGCAGCTTAACTTCCCACTTTGAAGCTTTCTTT.

In DNA, the CDR3 is TGCGCCAGCAGGGCTTACGGGACGGAGTACTTC. Protein product: CASRAYGTEYF. This sequence joins TRBV5-1 and TRBJ2-7, with D tentatively TRBD1 or TRBD2 (5 bases each). CDR1 and CDR2 (germline): SGHRS, YFSETQ. CDR3 length: 11 amino acids. V lost 5 bases to trimming and J lost 11 bases, with 14 bases between them.

This chain connects TRBV2 to TRBJ1-2, with D possibly being TRBD1 (5 bases). Trimming cost V 5 bases and J 5 bases, with 18 bases left between them. The germline CDR1 and CDR2 sequences are SNHLY and FYNNEI. The CDR3 is made up of 15 amino acids. In DNA, the CDR3 is TGTGCCAGCAGTCCCTTACGGGCAGGGAGATATGGCTACACCTTC. Encoded protein: CASSPLRAGRYGYTF.

The table lists this clone with a few counts. The chain uses TRBV25-1 and TRBJ2-5, with D maybe TRBD1 (6 bases). V was trimmed by 1 base and J by 3 bases, leaving 21 bases between them. CDR3 size: 18 residues. CDR1 and CDR2 from the germline V gene are MGHDK and SYGVNS. CDR3 bases: TGTGCCAGCAGTGAATCTGGGGGCGGAAAAAACGGTGAAGAGACCCAGTACTTC. Its protein is CASSESGGGKNGEETQYF.

The chain joins TRBV19 to TRBJ1-1; 7 bases are shared with TRBD1. Germline CDR1 reads LNHDA; CDR2 reads SQIVND (reference sequence). There are 13 residues in the CDR3. V trimming: 10 bases; J trimming: 5 bases; junction bases outside the gene matches: 10. The CDR3 region is CATLPGQKTEAFF. DNA for the CDR3: TGTGCCACACTGCCGGGACAGAAAACTGAAGCTTTCTTT.

V is TRBV7-9 and J is TRBJ2-5; weak D call: TRBD1 (5 bases). The V and J ends lost 5 bases and 5 bases respectively, with 15 bases between them. Germline V CDR1 and CDR2: SEHNR, FQNEAQ (reference sequence). This CDR3 is 14 amino acids long. In DNA, the CDR3 is TGTGCCAGCAGCAAGGGCAGGGAAGGCGAGACCCAGTACTTC. It yields the protein CASSKGREGETQYF.

The chain has TRBV19 and TRBJ1-2; D gene unclear. Germline CDR1 and CDR2: LNHDA and SQIVND (reference sequence). The CDR3 contains 17 residues. Trimming removed 10 bases at V and 4 bases at J, with 28 bases between. Written as DNA, the CDR3 is TGTGCCACCACGGTAGCGGAGGAGTCCTTCGGCCTCTATGGCTACACCTTC. Its translation: CATTVAEESFGLYGYTF.

J is TRBJ1-1 and V is TRBV30; 7 bases map to TRBD1. Germline V gives CDR1 GTSNPN, CDR2 SVGIG (reference sequence). The ends lost 3 bases at V and 0 bases at J; junction bases unmatched: 1. CDR3 length: 13 residues. The CDR3 reads CAWSGTVNTEAFF. DNA of the CDR3: TGTGCCTGGAGCGGGACAGTGAACACTGAAGCTTTCTTT.

The CDR3 spells CASSQDRQGAGGYTF. In DNA form, the CDR3 reads TGTGCCAGCAGCCAAGATCGGCAGGGGGCTGGTGGCTACACCTTC. This chain uses TRBV14 with TRBJ1-2; TRBD1 agrees at 8 bases. V gave up 0 bases and J gave up 7 bases; unmatched junction bases: 7. This CDR3 has 15 residues. Germline lookup yields CDR1 SGHDN and CDR2 FVKESK.

This clone appeared a few times. CDR3 protein: CASSIGASSYNSPLHF. CDR3 DNA: TGTGCCAGCAGCATCGGGGCGAGCTCCTATAATTCACCCCTCCACTTT. V and J are TRBV7-8 and TRBJ1-6; tentatively, D is TRBD1 (5 bases). This CDR3 spans 16 amino acids. The V end was cut by 5 bases, the J end by 0 bases, with 11 bases between. CDR1 SGHVS and CDR2 FQNEAQ come from the germline V gene.

The V and J genes are TRBV21-1 and TRBJ2-7; TRBD1, as called in the table, went unchecked against the DNA. TRBV21-1 is an annotated pseudogene. CDR3 size: 15 residues. The CDR3 nucleotides are TGTGCCAGCAGCAAAGTCAGGGACACCTCCTACGAGCAGTACTTC. The encoded protein is CASSKVRDTSYEQYF.

This clone has only a few counts. One end of the junction fails to match germline, which may point to a read error. This chain links TRBV7-3 with TRBJ2-1; 10 bases are a match to TRBD2. The CDR3 is made up of 12 amino acids. Looked up from germline, CDR1 is SGHTA and CDR2 is FQGTGA. CDR3 loop: CAGSGGADEQFF. The CDR3 DNA reads as TGTGCCGGCAGCGGGGGGGCGGATGAGCAGTTCTTC. Full variable domain (rest looked up from reference TRBV7-3 and TRBJ2-1): GAGVSQTPSNKVTEKGKYVELRCDPISGHTALYWYRQSLGQGPEFLIYFQGTGAADDSGLPNDRFFAVRPEGSVSTLKIQRTERGDSAVYLCAGSGGADEQFFGPGTRLTVL.

The chain employs TRBV19 and TRBJ1-2, with 11 bases aligning to TRBD1. V gave up 2 bases and J gave up 8 bases; unmatched junction bases: 7. Germline CDR1 is LNHDA and CDR2 is SQIVND (reference sequence). This CDR3 has 15 amino acids. CDR3 amino acids: CASSIRGTGGRGYTF. The CDR3 nucleotides read TGTGCCAGTAGTATACGTGGGACAGGGGGACGGGGCTACACCTTC.

The V and J genes are TRBV11-2 and TRBJ2-7, with 8 bases fitting TRBD2. CDR1 SGHAT and CDR2 FQNNGV come from the germline V gene. The length of the CDR3 is 16 residues. V shed 6 bases and J 7 bases; nucleotides not matched to a gene: 17. The CDR3 here is CASSATSGLDLSEQYF. Written as DNA, the CDR3 is TGTGCCAGCAGTGCAACCTCGGGACTAGATTTAAGTGAGCAGTACTTC.

The chain joins TRBV7-2 to TRBJ2-7; D possibly matches TRBD1 or TRBD2 (6 bases each). Germline CDR1 is SGHTA and CDR2 is FQGNSA. Trimming pared 5 bases from V and 2 bases from J, leaving 16 bases between. The CDR3 is 15 amino acids. In DNA, the CDR3 is TGTGCCAGCAGCCCCGGAAGAGGGGGGACCTACGAGCAGTACTTC. Its protein is CASSPGRGGTYEQYF.

The rearrangement uses TRBV5-4 and TRBJ2-2; possible D gene TRBD2, 6 bases. The V and J ends lost 0 bases and 8 bases respectively, with 11 bases between them. This CDR3 region has 14 residues. Germline-derived CDR1 and CDR2 are SGHNT and YYREEE (reference sequence). The DNA of the CDR3 is TGTGCCAGCAGCTTGGTGCGGGGAGCAGGGGAGCTGTTTTTT. It yields the protein CASSLVRGAGELFF.

This chain links TRBV5-4 with TRBJ2-5, with 9 bases fitting TRBD1. V was pared by 4 bases and J by 5 bases, with 12 bases of the junction left unmatched. The germline gives CDR1 SGHNT, CDR2 YYREEE (reference sequence). The CDR3 is made up of 16 amino acids. The CDR3 nucleotides are TGTGCCAGCAGCCCCCCGGTGACAGGGGGTACGGAGACCCAGTACTTC. As protein: CASSPPVTGGTETQYF.

This clone showed up just a few times. The chain links TRBV7-9 to TRBJ2-3; D is unclear. Germline values: CDR1 SEHNR, CDR2 FQNEAQ (reference sequence). The length of the CDR3 is 14 residues. Trimming removed 2 bases at V and 4 bases at J, with 10 bases between. The CDR3 loop is CASSLQARSDTQYF. Written as DNA, the CDR3 is TGTGCCAGCAGCTTACAGGCAAGGTCAGATACGCAGTATTTT.

This chain joins TRBV7-3 and TRBJ2-5, with 10 bases lining up with TRBD2. CDR1 and CDR2 from the germline V gene are SGHTA and FQGTGA. This CDR3 spans 15 amino acids. The trim removed 1 base at V and 4 bases at J, leaving 3 bases unmatched. The CDR3 loop is CASSLRSGGAETQYF. Here the CDR3 DNA reads TGTGCCAGCAGCTTAAGGAGCGGGGGGGCAGAGACCCAGTACTTC.

This clone was picked up one time. The chain joins TRBV7-3 to TRBJ2-5; D is undetermined. V gave up 4 bases and J gave up 4 bases, with 13 bases separating them. The CDR3 runs 14 residues. Germline CDR1 reads SGHTA; CDR2 reads FQGTGA. The CDR3 sequence: CASSSGPRGETQYF. The CDR3, as DNA: TGTGCCAGCAGCTCCGGACCGAGAGGAGAGACCCAGTACTTC. Full variable domain (missing parts from reference TRBV7-3 and TRBJ2-5): GAGVSQTPSNKVTEKGKYVELRCDPISGHTALYWYRQSLGQGPEFLIYFQGTGAADDSGLPNDRFFAVRPEGSVSTLKIQRTERGDSAVYLCASSSGPRGETQYFGPGTRLLVL.